Listed here are 2 T cell receptor beta chains from one sample, sequenced in a study of PD-L1 blockade in urothelial cancer. Profiled with immunoSEQ multiplex PCR; TCRdb holds only in-frame clones, not every one. The table lists tens of thousands of clones, roughly 84% of them singletons. The time point denotes: pretreatment peripheral blood. Sequenced material: PBMCs, taken around atezolizumab (anti-PD-L1) treatment. All receptors derive from a woman aged 70-85 years with urothelial cancer.

The genes are TRBV7-2 and TRBJ2-1; no definite D call. Trimming shortened V by 1 base and J by 0 bases, and 7 bases separated the two germline ends. Germline CDR1 is SGHTA and CDR2 is FQGNSA. The CDR3 spans 15 residues. The CDR3 DNA sequence: TGTGCCAGCAGCTTAGGTCAGGTCTCCTACAATGAGCAGTTCTTC. It encodes CASSLGQVSYNEQFF.

This chain uses TRBV11-2 with TRBJ2-1, with a tentative D call TRBD2 (6 bases). The CDR3 has 15 residues. The V end was cut by 1 base, the J end by 2 bases, with 9 bases between. Germline CDR1 SGHAT, CDR2 FQNNGV. CDR3: CASSLVRGTYNEQFF. The CDR3 DNA reads TGTGCCAGCAGCTTAGTGCGGGGAACCTACAATGAGCAGTTCTTC.